The rows below give T cell receptor beta chains drawn from one sample of a study of CD8 T cells in Susac syndrome. TCRdb fed the immunoSEQ multiplex PCR reads into MiXCR, producing one record per CDR3 protein. The table records about 80,000 distinct CDR3 sequences, over 90% of them present only once. The specimen was CD8+ T cells from PBMCs. These receptors all come from a human donor in good health. Both conserved end residues are part of each CDR3. The D gene is left open where the match is weak. Clone sizes are given selectively: once, few, many, or a class where the clone is expanded.

>.|TRBJ2-1|TRBD2|TRBV18
CASSPPGLAGFNEQFF
TGTGCCAGCTCACCACCGGGACTAGCGGGATTCAATGAGCAGTTCTTC
>.|TRBJ1-2|.|TRBV28
CASQPSRGLGGYTF
TGTGCCAGCCAACCTTCGAGGGGGTTGGGCGGCTACACCTTC
>.|TRBJ2-5|TRBD2|TRBV27
CASSFGVAGPKETQYF
TGTGCCAGCAGTTTTGGGGTAGCGGGGCCAAAAGAGACCCAGTACTTC
>.|TRBJ2-5|TRBD1|TRBV5-1
CASSTGTGIETQYF
TGCGCCAGCAGCACTGGGACAGGGATCGAGACCCAGTACTTC
>.|TRBJ1-1|TRBD1|TRBV9
CASSAWTGGLNTEAFF
TGTGCCAGCAGCGCGTGGACAGGGGGACTGAACACTGAAGCTTTCTTT
>.|TRBJ1-2|.|TRBV7-9
CATDSYGYTF
TGTGCCACGGACAGCTATGGCTACACCTTC
>.|TRBJ2-1|TRBD2|TRBV7-9
CASTPAGGGMNEQFF
TGTGCCAGCACCCCAGCGGGAGGGGGAATGAATGAGCAGTTCTTC
>.|TRBJ2-1|TRBD1|TRBV5-1
CASSLGQGAGNEQFF
TGCGCCAGCAGCTTGGGGCAGGGGGCGGGAAATGAGCAGTTCTTC
>.|TRBJ2-1|.|TRBV9
CASSVEGGTLSDEQFF
TGTGCCAGCAGCGTAGAGGGGGGAACCTTAAGCGATGAGCAGTTCTTC
>.|TRBJ2-7|TRBD1|TRBV9
CASSSGADRAVVDEQYF
TGTGCCAGCAGCTCAGGGGCCGACAGGGCTGTTGTTGACGAGCAGTACTTC
>.|TRBJ2-7|.|TRBV19
CASSMGGDFNEQYF
TGTGCCAGTAGTATGGGTGGGGACTTTAACGAGCAGTACTTC
>.|TRBJ2-1|.|TRBV27
CASSFQGSRPFDQQFF
TGTGCCAGCAGTTTCCAGGGGTCCAGGCCATTCGATCAGCAGTTCTTC
>.|TRBJ2-1|.|TRBV29-1
CSVQGVDYNEQFF
TGCAGCGTCCAAGGGGTGGACTACAATGAGCAGTTCTTC
>.|TRBJ1-2|.|TRBV7-2
CASSLADSNYGYTF
TGTGCCAGCAGCTTAGCCGACAGTAACTATGGCTACACCTTC
>once|TRBJ1-1|.|TRBV19
CANDRSGDTEAFF
TGTGCCAACGACAGGTCGGGTGACACTGAAGCTTTCTTT
>.|TRBJ2-5|.|TRBV7-9
CASSNGAETQYF
TGTGCCAGCAGCAACGGCGCAGAGACCCAGTACTTC
>.|TRBJ2-3|.|TRBV12-3/TRBV12-4
CASGPWDTQYF
TGTGCCAGCGGCCCGTGGGATACGCAGTATTTT
>.|TRBJ1-1|.|TRBV4-3
CASSMANTEAFF
TGCGCCAGCAGCATGGCGAACACTGAAGCTTTCTTT
>once|TRBJ1-1|.|TRBV4-1
CASSQDLGVNTEAFF
TGCGCCAGCAGCCAAGATTTAGGGGTGAACACTGAAGCTTTCTTT
>.|TRBJ2-7|.|TRBV18
CASSLSGRYEQYF
TGTGCCAGCTCACTTTCAGGCCGCTACGAGCAGTACTTC
>.|TRBJ2-2|.|TRBV5-4
CASSLYRVNTGELFF
TGTGCCAGCAGCTTGTACAGGGTAAACACCGGGGAGCTGTTTTTT
>.|TRBJ2-7|TRBD1|TRBV20-1
CSAEPFDREVEQYF
TGCAGTGCCGAACCTTTTGACAGGGAAGTCGAGCAGTACTTC
>once|TRBJ1-1|.|TRBV6-1
CASSEVEEGPGEAFF
TGTGCCAGCAGTGAAGTGGAAGAGGGGCCCGGCGAAGCTTTCTTT
>.|TRBJ2-7|TRBD1|TRBV3-1
CASSRPGQGFYEQYF
TGTGCCAGCAGCCGACCGGGACAGGGGTTTTACGAGCAGTACTTC
>.|TRBJ1-4|.|TRBV4-1
CASSQGSEKLFF
TGCGCCAGCAGCCAAGGATCTGAAAAACTGTTTTTT
>.|TRBJ1-5|.|TRBV14
CASSPPIGDQPQHF
TGTGCCAGCAGCCCGCCCATCGGGGATCAGCCCCAGCATTTT
>few|TRBJ2-5|.|TRBV7-2
CASSLGQETQYF
TGTGCCAGCAGCCTGGGGCAAGAGACCCAGTACTTC
>.|TRBJ1-1|.|TRBV29-1
CSVAQGMNTEAFF
TGCAGCGTCGCCCAGGGCATGAACACTGAAGCTTTCTTT
>.|TRBJ2-1|TRBD2|TRBV29-1
CSVEGTSDFNEQFF
TGCAGCGTTGAGGGGACTAGCGACTTTAATGAGCAGTTCTTC
>.|TRBJ1-4|.|TRBV7-9
CASSLGGNEKLFF
TGTGCCAGCAGCTTAGGGGGAAATGAAAAACTGTTTTTT
>.|TRBJ1-5|TRBD1|TRBV18
CASSPPWNDRGVNQPQHF
TGTGCCAGCTCACCACCTTGGAACGACAGGGGAGTTAATCAGCCCCAGCATTTT
>once|TRBJ2-1|TRBD2|TRBV9
CASSAPGGFNEQFF
TGTGCCAGCAGCGCCCCGGGGGGGTTCAATGAGCAGTTCTTC
>.|TRBJ2-7|.|TRBV19
CASSVTGSGEQYF
TGTGCCAGTAGTGTAACAGGGTCGGGAGAGCAGTACTTC
>.|TRBJ2-1|.|TRBV29-1
CSVEEGNHNEQFF
TGCAGCGTAGAAGAGGGAAACCACAATGAGCAGTTCTTC
>.|TRBJ1-2|.|TRBV9
CASSVREGHANLGPYGYTF
TGTGCCAGCAGCGTGAGGGAAGGGCATGCCAACCTAGGACCATATGGCTACACCTTC
>.|TRBJ2-2|TRBD1|TRBV12-5
CASGTGGNTGELFF
TGTGCTAGTGGTACAGGGGGGAACACCGGGGAGCTGTTTTTT
>once|TRBJ2-1|TRBD2|TRBV9
CASSIGLAGAFDEQFF
TGTGCCAGCAGCATCGGACTAGCGGGAGCATTTGATGAGCAGTTCTTC
>.|TRBJ2-3|.|TRBV29-1
CSVEAQDTQYF
TGCAGCGTTGAAGCCCAAGATACGCAGTATTTT
>few|TRBJ1-5|.|TRBV27
CASSFGGGQPQHF
TGTGCCAGCAGTTTCGGGGGCGGTCAGCCCCAGCATTTT
>.|TRBJ1-5|.|TRBV21-1
CAGQATELSKYSNQPQHF
TGTGCCGGTCAGGCGACAGAACTGTCAAAATATAGCAATCAGCCCCAGCATTTT
>.|TRBJ2-1|TRBD1|TRBV7-8
CASSSGQAPYNEQFF
TGTGCCAGCAGCTCCGGACAGGCGCCCTACAATGAGCAGTTCTTC
>.|TRBJ2-1|.|TRBV20-1
CSATLFGPNNEQFF
TGCAGTGCTACGCTGTTCGGGCCCAACAATGAGCAGTTCTTC
>.|TRBJ1-2|.|TRBV27
CASRPDSNYGYTF
TGTGCCAGCAGGCCAGACAGTAACTATGGCTACACCTTC
>.|TRBJ2-5|TRBD2|TRBV28
CASSPLAGVGETQYF
TGTGCCAGCAGTCCTCTAGCGGGAGTAGGCGAGACCCAGTACTTC
>.|TRBJ2-1|.|TRBV2
CASMRALNEQFF
TGTGCCAGCATGAGGGCTTTGAATGAGCAGTTCTTC
>.|TRBJ1-2|.|TRBV3-1
CASSPRRAYGYTF
TGTGCCAGCAGCCCTCGCAGGGCGTATGGCTACACCTTC
>.|TRBJ2-6|.|TRBV9
CASSVDGSGANVLTF
TGTGCCAGCAGCGTAGATGGCAGTGGGGCCAACGTCCTGACTTTC
>.|TRBJ1-5|.|TRBV27
CASSFGREQPQHF
TGTGCCAGCAGTTTCGGACGGGAGCAGCCCCAGCATTTT
>.|TRBJ1-5|.|TRBV6-5
CASSYSFSGGGSNQPQHF
TGTGCCAGCAGTTACTCTTTCTCCGGGGGTGGAAGCAATCAGCCCCAGCATTTT
>.|TRBJ2-1|TRBD2|TRBV5-1
CASRGAGGQFF
TGCGCCAGCAGGGGAGCGGGGGGCCAGTTCTTC
>.|TRBJ1-4|TRBD1|TRBV12-3/TRBV12-4
CASSFYRTGDEKLFF
TGTGCCAGCAGTTTTTACCGGACAGGCGACGAAAAACTGTTTTTT
>.|TRBJ1-4|.|TRBV4-1
CASSQDPGEDEKLFF
TGCGCCAGCAGCCAAGATCCAGGAGAGGATGAAAAACTGTTTTTT
>.|TRBJ2-7|.|TRBV11-2
CASSPPNVGGSYEQYF
TGTGCCAGCAGCCCCCCGAACGTTGGGGGCTCCTACGAGCAGTACTTC
>.|TRBJ2-1|.|TRBV5-4
CASSFKRLAYNEQFF
TGTGCCAGCAGCTTTAAGCGGCTCGCTTACAATGAGCAGTTCTTC
>once|TRBJ1-1|TRBD1|TRBV20-1
CSARLTQGRAEAFF
TGCAGTGCTAGATTAACACAGGGGAGGGCTGAAGCTTTCTTT
>.|TRBJ2-1|.|TRBV6-2/TRBV6-3
CASSLDPSYNEQFF
TGTGCCAGCAGTTTGGACCCCTCCTACAATGAGCAGTTCTTC
>.|TRBJ2-7|.|TRBV7-6
CASSSEDLYEQYF
TGTGCCAGCAGCTCAGAGGACCTCTACGAGCAGTACTTC
>.|TRBJ1-4|.|TRBV4-1
CASSQDSGGREKLFF
TGCGCCAGCAGCCAAGATAGCGGGGGCCGTGAAAAACTGTTTTTT
>.|TRBJ2-2|.|TRBV25-1
CASSPGWAGELFF
TGTGCCAGCAGTCCAGGGTGGGCCGGGGAGCTGTTTTTT